This T cell receptor (beta chain) comes out of a study of T cells in Graves' hyperthyroidism and ophthalmopathy. Broader study findings: In the blood, most expanded thyroid clonotypes above 0.001 appeared as well.

The CDR3 totals 17 residues. J lost 0 bases, V lost 3 bases, and 4 bases had no gene match. CDR1 MDHEN and CDR2 SYDVKM come from the germline V gene. This clonotype was counted many times. Its antigen is still unknown. The investigators amplified TCR beta CDR3 regions from RNA transcripts. HTBI primers were used for first-round RT-PCR of the TCR CDR3. TCRdb analysed the multiplex PCR reads with MiXCR anew, one entry per CDR3 protein. Found here are about 460,000 distinct CDR3 sequences, under 25% of them singletons; the top ten hold less than 65%. This sequence was found in a woman between 65 and 79 years old with Graves' ophthalmopathy. The chain recombines TRBV28 with TRBJ1-4, with TRBD1 matching over 10 bases. The material sequenced was blood. CDR3 amino acids: CASSFRQGAATNEKLFF. DNA for the CDR3: TGTGCCAGCAGTTTTCGACAGGGGGCGGCAACTAATGAAAAACTGTTTTTT. The whole variable domain, remainder taken from reference TRBV28 and TRBJ1-4, is DVKVTQSSRYLVKRTGEKVFLECVQDMDHENMFWYRQDPGLGLRLIYFSYDVKMKEKGDIPEGYSVSREKKERFSLILESASTNQTSMYLCASSFRQGAATNEKLFFGSGTQLSVL.